The 9 T cell receptor beta chains below were found in one sample sequenced in a study of shared T cell receptors in the human thymus. TCRdb keeps only in-frame clones here, not all; method: immunoSEQ multiplex PCR. The sample contains approximately 760,000 clones, approximately 83% of which appear only once. These data also featured in a second study, about human thymus T cells.

Sequencing was performed on thymocytes. These receptors were taken from a girl under three years old with a congenital heart defect.

The chain has TRBV5-4 and TRBJ2-3; 8 bases agree with TRBD2. Trimming removed 0 bases from V and 11 bases from J; junction bases left unmatched: 11. This CDR3 spans 15 amino acids. CDR1 SGHNT and CDR2 YYREEE come from the germline V gene (reference sequence). CDR3 loop: CASSLGSGGPGGQYF. The DNA for the CDR3 is TGTGCCAGCAGCTTGGGGTCGGGGGGGCCTGGGGGGCAGTATTTT. The variable domain in full, completed from reference TRBV5-4 and TRBJ2-3, reads ETGVTQSPTHLIKTRGQQVTLRCSSQSGHNTVSWYQQALGQGPQFIFQYYREEENGRGNFPPRFSGLQFPNYSSELNVNALELDDSALYLCASSLGSGGPGGQYFGPGTRLTVL.

V and J are TRBV13 and TRBJ1-2, with 11 bases matching TRBD1. This CDR3 is built from 14 residues. V gave up 5 bases and J gave up 8 bases; unmatched junction bases: 7. Germline V gene sequence: CDR1 PRHDT, CDR2 FYEKMQ (reference sequence). CDR3 in DNA: TGTGCCAGCAGCCCGGACAGGGGGCGGCGGGGCTACACCTTC. Protein: CASSPDRGRRGYTF.

J is TRBJ1-5 and V is TRBV4-1, with TRBD1 identical over 7 bases. Per the germline V gene, CDR1 is MGHRA and CDR2 is YSYEKL. This CDR3 is 19 amino acids long. Trimming took 0 bases from V and 0 from J; bases not matched to a gene: 11. CDR3 in amino acids: CASSQDLPGQTYSNQPQHF. Written as DNA, the CDR3 is TGCGCCAGCAGCCAAGATCTCCCGGGACAGACTTATAGCAATCAGCCCCAGCATTTT.

This chain joins TRBV5-6 and TRBJ1-1, with a possible D match to TRBD1 (5 bases). The CDR3 is 15 residues long. The germline V gene has CDR1 SGHDT and CDR2 YYEEEE. The V end lost 0 bases, the J end lost 0 bases, and 9 bases lay between the germline ends. CDR3 DNA: TGTGCCAGCAGCTTGGGTCAGGGAATGAACACTGAAGCTTTCTTT. It encodes CASSLGQGMNTEAFF.

The CDR3 region is CASSQAGGGPYEQYF. CDR3 sequence (DNA): TGCGCCAGCAGCCAAGCTGGGGGGGGACCCTACGAGCAGTACTTC. The chain carries TRBV4-1 and TRBJ2-7, with 7 nucleotides matching TRBD2. With 1 base clipped from V and 2 bases from J, the junction kept 5 bases outside the gene matches. CDR3 size: 15 residues. The germline CDR1 and CDR2 sequences are MGHRA and YSYEKL.

The rearrangement links TRBV15 to TRBJ1-5, with 8 bases lining up with TRBD1. V dropped 0 bases and J dropped 0; count of bases not matched to a gene: 13. The CDR3 runs 20 residues. Germline assignment: CDR1 LNHNV and CDR2 YYDKDF (reference sequence). The CDR3 DNA follows: TGTGCCACCAGCAGAGATAGGTGGGACAGGAATTACTATAGCAATCAGCCCCAGCATTTT. This translates into CATSRDRWDRNYYSNQPQHF.

This chain joins TRBV5-6 and TRBJ2-1; 7 bases agree with TRBD1. CDR1 and CDR2 from the germline V gene are SGHDT and YYEEEE. V trimming: 0 bases; J trimming: 7 bases; junction bases outside the gene matches: 7. The CDR3 runs 15 residues. CDR3 coding DNA: TGTGCCAGCAGCTTGGAGACAGGGAATTGGAATGAGCAGTTCTTC. Encoded protein: CASSLETGNWNEQFF.

V gene TRBV5-1 combines with J gene TRBJ2-2, with TRBD1 identical over 7 bases. The V segment lost 0 bases and the J segment 1 base; nucleotides outside the gene matches: 3. This CDR3 has 16 amino acids. CDR1 and CDR2 (germline): SGHRS, YFSETQ. CDR3 sequence (DNA): TGCGCCAGCAGCTTGGCCGACAGGGAGAACACCGGGGAGCTGTTTTTT. Amino acids: CASSLADRENTGELFF.

As DNA, the CDR3 is TGTGCCAGCAGCCTGAGCCCGGACAGTGAGAACACTGAAGCTTTCTTT. Its protein product is CASSLSPDSENTEAFF. The chain recombines TRBV7-9 with TRBJ1-1; possibly TRBD1 for D (6 bases). V dropped 5 bases and J dropped 1 base, with 17 bases sitting between them. This CDR3 is 16 amino acids long. The V gene's germline CDR1 is SEHNR and CDR2 FQNEAQ (reference sequence).